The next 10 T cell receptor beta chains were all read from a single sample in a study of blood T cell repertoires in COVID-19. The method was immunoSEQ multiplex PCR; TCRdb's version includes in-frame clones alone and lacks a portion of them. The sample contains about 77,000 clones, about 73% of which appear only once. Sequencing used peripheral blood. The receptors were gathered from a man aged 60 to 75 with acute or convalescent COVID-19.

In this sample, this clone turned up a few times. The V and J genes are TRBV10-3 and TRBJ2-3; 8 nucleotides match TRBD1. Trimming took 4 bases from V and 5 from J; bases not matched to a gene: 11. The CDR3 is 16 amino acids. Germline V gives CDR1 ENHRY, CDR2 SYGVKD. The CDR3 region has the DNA TGTGCCATCAGTGGGAGGGCTCAGGGGGCTGGAGATACGCAGTATTTT. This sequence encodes CAISGRAQGAGDTQYF.

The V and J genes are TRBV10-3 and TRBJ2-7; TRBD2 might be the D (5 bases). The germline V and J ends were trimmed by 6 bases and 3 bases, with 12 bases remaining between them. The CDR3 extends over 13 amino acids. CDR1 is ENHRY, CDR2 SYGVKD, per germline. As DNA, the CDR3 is TGTGCCATCAGGGGAGTGGGGTTCTACGAGCAGTACGTC. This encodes CAIRGVGFYEQYV.

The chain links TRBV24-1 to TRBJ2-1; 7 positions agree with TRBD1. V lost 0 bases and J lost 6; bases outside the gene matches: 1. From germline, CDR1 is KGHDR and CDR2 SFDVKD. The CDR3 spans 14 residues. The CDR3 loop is CATSDLQGVNEQFF. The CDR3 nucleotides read TGTGCCACCAGTGATTTGCAGGGGGTCAATGAGCAGTTCTTC.

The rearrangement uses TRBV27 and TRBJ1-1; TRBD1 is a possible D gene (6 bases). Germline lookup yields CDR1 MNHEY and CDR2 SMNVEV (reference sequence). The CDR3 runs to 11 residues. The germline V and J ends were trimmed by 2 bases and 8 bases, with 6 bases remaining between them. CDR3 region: CASSLRGEAFF. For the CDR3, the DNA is TGTGCCAGCAGTTTAAGGGGGGAAGCTTTCTTT.

CDR3 sequence reads: CASRTGQGSYEQYF. CDR3 sequence (DNA): TGTGCCAGCAGGACAGGGCAGGGTTCCTACGAGCAGTACTTC. V and J are TRBV6-1 and TRBJ2-7; TRBD1 matches at 7 bases. CDR3 length: 14 amino acids. V gave up 6 bases and J gave up 1 base; unmatched junction bases: 6. From germline, CDR1 is MNHNS and CDR2 SASEGT.

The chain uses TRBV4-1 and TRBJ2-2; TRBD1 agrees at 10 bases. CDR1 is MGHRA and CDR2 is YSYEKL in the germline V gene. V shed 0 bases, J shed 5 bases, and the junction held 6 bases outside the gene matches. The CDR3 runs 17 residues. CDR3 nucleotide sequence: TGCGCCAGCAGCCAAGAGGGGACAGGGGCGGAAACCGGGGAGCTGTTTTTT. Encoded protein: CASSQEGTGAETGELFF.

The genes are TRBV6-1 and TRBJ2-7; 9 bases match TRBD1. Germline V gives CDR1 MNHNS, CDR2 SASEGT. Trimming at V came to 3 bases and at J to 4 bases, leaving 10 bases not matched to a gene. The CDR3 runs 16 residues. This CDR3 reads CASSDLAGTGWYEQYV. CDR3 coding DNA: TGTGCCAGCAGTGATTTAGCCGGGACAGGGTGGTACGAGCAGTACGTC.

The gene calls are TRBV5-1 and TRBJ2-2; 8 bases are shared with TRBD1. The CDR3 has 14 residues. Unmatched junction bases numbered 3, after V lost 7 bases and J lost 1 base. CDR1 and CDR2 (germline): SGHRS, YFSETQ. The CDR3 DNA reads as TGCGCCAGCCGGACAGGGTTGAACACCGGGGAGCTGTTTTTT. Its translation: CASRTGLNTGELFF. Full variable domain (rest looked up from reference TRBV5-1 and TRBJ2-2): KAGVTQTPRYLIKTRGQQVTLSCSPISGHRSVSWYQQTPGQGLQFLFEYFSETQRNKGNFPGRFSGRQFSNSRSEMNVSTLELGDSALYLCASRTGLNTGELFFGEGSRLTVL.

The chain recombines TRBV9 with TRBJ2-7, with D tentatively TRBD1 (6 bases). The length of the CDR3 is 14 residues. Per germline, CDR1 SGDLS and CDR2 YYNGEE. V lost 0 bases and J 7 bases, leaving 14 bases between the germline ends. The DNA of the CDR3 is TGTGCCAGCAGCGTAGATCCCAGGGGCAGGGAGCAGTACTTC. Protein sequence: CASSVDPRGREQYF. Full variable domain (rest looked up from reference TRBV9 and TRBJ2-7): DSGVTQTPKHLITATGQRVTLRCSPRSGDLSVYWYQQSLDQGLQFLIQYYNGEERAKGNILERFSAQQFPDLHSELNLSSLELGDSALYFCASSVDPRGREQYFGPGTRLTVT.

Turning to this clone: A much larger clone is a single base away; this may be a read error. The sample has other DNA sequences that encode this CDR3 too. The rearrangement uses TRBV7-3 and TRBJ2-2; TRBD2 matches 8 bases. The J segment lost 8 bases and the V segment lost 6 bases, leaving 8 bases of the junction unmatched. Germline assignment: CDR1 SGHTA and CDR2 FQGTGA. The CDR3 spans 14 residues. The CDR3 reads CASRILAGTGELFF. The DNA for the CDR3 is TGTGCCAGCAGAATTTTAGCGGGAACTGGGGAGCTGTTTTTT.